This TCR beta chain is drawn from a study of blood T cells in healthy people across ages. The use of a sample-barcoded 5' primer and a J-beta primer mix characterized a second PCR of about 6 to 11 cycles. TCRdb reprocessed the 5' RACE reads via MiXCR and lists one record per CDR3 protein. The sample records about 630,000 distinct CDR3 sequences, 21% being singletons. The length of the CDR3 is 16 residues. Per germline, CDR1 MNHEY and CDR2 SMNVEV (reference sequence). V shed 3 bases and J shed 0 bases, with 9 bases lying between them. The sequence derives from a man between 65 and 85 years old in good health. The rearrangement links TRBV27 to TRBJ1-6; the D is unclear. The sequenced sample consisted of blood. Here the CDR3 reads CASSLSASSYNSPLHF. CDR3 DNA sequence: TGTGCCAGCAGTTTGTCAGCTAGCTCCTATAATTCACCCCTCCACTTT.